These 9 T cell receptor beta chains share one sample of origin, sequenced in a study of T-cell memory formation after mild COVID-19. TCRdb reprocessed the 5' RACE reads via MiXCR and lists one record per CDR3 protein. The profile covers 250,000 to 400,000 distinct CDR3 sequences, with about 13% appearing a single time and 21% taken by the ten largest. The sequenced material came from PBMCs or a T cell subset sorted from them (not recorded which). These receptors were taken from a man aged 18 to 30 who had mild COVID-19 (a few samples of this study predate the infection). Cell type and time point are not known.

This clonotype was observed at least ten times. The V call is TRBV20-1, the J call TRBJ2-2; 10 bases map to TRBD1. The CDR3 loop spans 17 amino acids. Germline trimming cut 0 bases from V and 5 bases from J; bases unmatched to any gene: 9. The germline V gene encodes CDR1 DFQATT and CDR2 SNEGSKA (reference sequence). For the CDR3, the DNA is TGCAGTGCTAGAGATCGGGTCGGGACAGGGGTGACCGGGGAGCTGTTTTTT. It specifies CSARDRVGTGVTGELFF.

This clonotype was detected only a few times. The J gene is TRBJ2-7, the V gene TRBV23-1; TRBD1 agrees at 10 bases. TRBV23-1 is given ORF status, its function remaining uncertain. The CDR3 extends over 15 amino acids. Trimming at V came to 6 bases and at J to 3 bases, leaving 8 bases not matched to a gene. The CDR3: CASRWDRGDNYEQYF. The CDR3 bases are TGCGCCAGCAGATGGGACAGGGGAGATAACTACGAGCAGTACTTC.

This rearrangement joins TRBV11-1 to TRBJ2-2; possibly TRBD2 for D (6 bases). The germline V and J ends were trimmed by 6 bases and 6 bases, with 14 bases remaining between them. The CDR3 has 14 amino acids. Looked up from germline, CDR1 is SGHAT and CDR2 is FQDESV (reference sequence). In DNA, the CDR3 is TGTGCCAGCAGGAAGGGACTGTCCGCCGGGGAGCTGTTTTTT. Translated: CASRKGLSAGELFF.

CDR3 DNA sequence: TGCAGTGCTCTAAAGCGGGGGGCCCCCTACAATGAGCAGTTCTTC. Translated, it gives CSALKRGAPYNEQFF. The chain combines TRBV20-1 with TRBJ2-1; 9 nucleotides match TRBD2. Per the germline V gene, CDR1 is DFQATT and CDR2 is SNEGSKA (reference sequence). V was pared by 5 bases and J by 2 bases, with 7 bases of the junction left unmatched. The CDR3 runs to 15 residues.

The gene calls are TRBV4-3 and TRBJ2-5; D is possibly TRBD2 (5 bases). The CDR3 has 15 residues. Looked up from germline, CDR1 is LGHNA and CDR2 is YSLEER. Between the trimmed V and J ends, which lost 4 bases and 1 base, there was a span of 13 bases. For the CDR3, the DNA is TGCGCCAGCAGCCCGAGCTCCGGGGTCCAAGAGACCCAGTACTTC. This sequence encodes CASSPSSGVQETQYF.

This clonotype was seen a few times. CDR3 amino acids: CASSLGTTLPQETQYF. In DNA form, the CDR3 reads TGCGCCAGCAGCTTGGGGACTACCCTACCTCAGGAGACCCAGTACTTC. V gene TRBV5-1 combines with J gene TRBJ2-5; possibly TRBD2 for D (6 bases). The CDR3 is 16 amino acids. V lost 0 bases and J 5 bases, leaving 17 bases between the germline ends. Germline V lookup: CDR1 SGHRS, CDR2 YFSETQ.

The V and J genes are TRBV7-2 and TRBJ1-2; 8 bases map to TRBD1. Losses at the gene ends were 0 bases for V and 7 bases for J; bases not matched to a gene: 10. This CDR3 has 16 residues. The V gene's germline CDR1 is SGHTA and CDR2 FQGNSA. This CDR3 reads CASSLARTGRSGGYTF. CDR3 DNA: TGTGCCAGCAGCTTAGCGAGGACAGGGAGGTCCGGTGGCTACACCTTC.

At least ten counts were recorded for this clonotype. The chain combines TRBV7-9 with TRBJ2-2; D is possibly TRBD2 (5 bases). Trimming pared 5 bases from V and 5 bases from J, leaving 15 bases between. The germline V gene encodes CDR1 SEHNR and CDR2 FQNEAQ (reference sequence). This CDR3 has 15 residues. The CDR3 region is CASSAQLSGTGELFF. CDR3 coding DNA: TGTGCCAGCAGCGCCCAGTTATCGGGGACCGGGGAGCTGTTTTTT. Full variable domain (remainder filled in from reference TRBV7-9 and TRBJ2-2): DTGVSQNPRHKITKRGQNVTFRCDPISEHNRLYWYRQTLGQGPEFLTYFQNEAQLEKSRLLSDRFSAERPKGSFSTLEIQRTEQGDSAMYLCASSAQLSGTGELFFGEGSRLTVL.

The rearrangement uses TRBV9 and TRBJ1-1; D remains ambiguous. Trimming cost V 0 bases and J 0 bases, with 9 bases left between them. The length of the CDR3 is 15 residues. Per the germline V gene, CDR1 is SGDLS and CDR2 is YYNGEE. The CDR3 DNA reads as TGTGCCAGCAGCGTAGTTCGGGTCATGAACACTGAAGCTTTCTTT. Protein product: CASSVVRVMNTEAFF. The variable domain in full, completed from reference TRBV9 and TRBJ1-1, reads DSGVTQTPKHLITATGQRVTLRCSPRSGDLSVYWYQQSLDQGLQFLIQYYNGEERAKGNILERFSAQQFPDLHSELNLSSLELGDSALYFCASSVVRVMNTEAFFGQGTRLTVV.